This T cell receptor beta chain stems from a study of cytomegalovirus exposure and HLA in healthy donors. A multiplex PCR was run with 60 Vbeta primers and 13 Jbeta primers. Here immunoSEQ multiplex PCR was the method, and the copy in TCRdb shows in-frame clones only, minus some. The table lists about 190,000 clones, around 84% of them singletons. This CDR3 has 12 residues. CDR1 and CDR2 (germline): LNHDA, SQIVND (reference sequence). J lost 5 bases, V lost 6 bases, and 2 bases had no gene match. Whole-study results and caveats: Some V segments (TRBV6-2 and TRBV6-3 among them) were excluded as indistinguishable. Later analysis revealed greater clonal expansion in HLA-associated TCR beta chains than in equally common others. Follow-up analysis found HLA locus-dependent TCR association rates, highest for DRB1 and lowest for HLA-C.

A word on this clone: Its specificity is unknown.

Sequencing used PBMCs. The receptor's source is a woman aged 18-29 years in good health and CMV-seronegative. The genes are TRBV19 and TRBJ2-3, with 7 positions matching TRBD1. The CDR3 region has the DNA TGTGCCAGTAGACGACAGGGAGATACGCAGTATTTT. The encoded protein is CASRRQGDTQYF.